Presented here are 8 T cell receptor beta chains from one specimen sequenced in a study of blood T cell repertoires in COVID-19. Repertoires were generated with immunoSEQ multiplex PCR, while TCRdb's copy carries only in-frame clones and drops some. In the table there are 450,000 to 600,000 clones, roughly nine tenths of which are singletons. The sample consisted of PBMCs or T cells enriched from blood (not recorded which). Every receptor here comes from a woman aged 18-35 years who had recovered from COVID-19.

The chain employs TRBV29-1 and TRBJ2-3; a weak D match, TRBD1 (5 bases). CDR1 SQVTM and CDR2 ANQGSEA come from the germline V gene. The V end was cut by 4 bases, the J end by 1 base, with 9 bases between. The CDR3 consists of 13 residues. The CDR3 reads CSVVRGRTDTQYF. CDR3 bases: TGCAGCGTTGTAAGGGGCCGCACAGATACGCAGTATTTT.

The J gene is TRBJ2-7, the V gene TRBV5-4; 10 bases are a match to TRBD1. Germline loops: CDR1 SGHNT, CDR2 YYREEE (reference sequence). V shed 3 bases, J shed 5 bases, and the junction held 8 bases outside the gene matches. This CDR3 comprises 15 residues. The CDR3 DNA is TGTGCCAGCAGCTCGCCCGGACAGGGGGTCCACGAGCAGTACTTC. Its protein is CASSSPGQGVHEQYF. Supplemented by reference TRBV5-4 and TRBJ2-7, the full variable domain reads ETGVTQSPTHLIKTRGQQVTLRCSSQSGHNTVSWYQQALGQGPQFIFQYYREEENGRGNFPPRFSGLQFPNYSSELNVNALELDDSALYLCASSSPGQGVHEQYFGPGTRLTVT.

This clone has only a few counts. The V and J genes are TRBV12-5 and TRBJ1-3, with D hard to call. Germline values: CDR1 LGHNT, CDR2 FRNRAP. The CDR3 has 12 amino acids. V lost 0 bases to trimming and J lost 7 bases, with 4 bases between them. As DNA, the CDR3 is TGTGCTAGTGGTTTGGTACAGAACACCATATATTTT. The encoded protein is CASGLVQNTIYF.

This CDR3 is CASSLAGLNTGELFF. In nucleotides, the CDR3 is TGTGCCAGCAGCTTAGCGGGATTGAACACCGGGGAGCTGTTTTTT. The chain recombines TRBV5-6 with TRBJ2-2, with 7 bases identical to TRBD2. This CDR3 contains 15 residues. Germline V gene lookup returns CDR1 SGHDT and CDR2 YYEEEE. Losses at the gene ends were 2 bases for V and 1 base for J; bases not matched to a gene: 2.

The chain links TRBV4-1 to TRBJ1-1; D perhaps matches TRBD1 (5 bases). This CDR3 has 17 amino acids. Per the germline V gene, CDR1 is MGHRA and CDR2 is YSYEKL. The V end lost 1 base, the J end lost 4 bases, and 19 bases lay between the germline ends. CDR3: CASSQVGPPFTGTEAFF. The CDR3 coding sequence is TGCGCCAGCAGCCAAGTGGGGCCCCCATTTACAGGCACTGAAGCTTTCTTT.

The genes are TRBV19 and TRBJ2-1; 9 nucleotides align to TRBD2. After removal of 8 bases from V and 3 bases from J, the junction contained 2 bases not matched to a gene. The CDR3 contains 13 residues. Per the germline V gene, CDR1 is LNHDA and CDR2 is SQIVND (reference sequence). CDR3 residues: CASGSGGYNEQFF. The CDR3 coding sequence is TGTGCCAGTGGTAGCGGGGGCTACAATGAGCAGTTCTTC.

The gene calls are TRBV15 and TRBJ2-4; D is unresolved. The germline V gene encodes CDR1 LNHNV and CDR2 YYDKDF (reference sequence). The CDR3 is 19 amino acids. V shed 1 base and J shed 1 base, with 20 bases lying between them. The CDR3 DNA reads as TGTGCCACCAGCAGAGCCCAGGTCTACGCACAGTGGGCCAAAAACATTCAGTACTTC. This sequence encodes CATSRAQVYAQWAKNIQYF.

This clone was found a few times. The chain joins TRBV18 to TRBJ1-6; 7 positions agree with TRBD1. CDR3 size: 15 residues. CDR1 and CDR2 (germline): KGHSH, LQKENI. The V gene end was trimmed by 4 bases and the J gene end by 7 bases; junction bases not matched to a gene: 7. The CDR3 protein is CASSLLRDSNSPLHF. The CDR3 DNA reads as TGTGCCAGCTCACTCCTCCGGGACAGCAATTCACCCCTCCACTTT.